Presented here are 23 T cell receptor beta chains from one specimen sequenced in a study of shared clonotypes between healthy human individuals. Clones were sequenced by immunoSEQ multiplex PCR, and TCRdb holds only the in-frame ones, with some missing. The sample has around 2.1 million clones, 90% to 97% seen once; the top ten hold approximately 0.13%. The specimen was naive CD4+ T cells sorted from blood. Noted subset: CD45RA+ positively selected. The source of these receptors is a man younger than 35 in good health.

The chain joins TRBV4-2 to TRBJ1-5; TRBD1 might be the D (6 bases). Per the germline V gene, CDR1 is LGHNA and CDR2 is YNFKEQ. There are 15 residues in the CDR3. Trimming stripped 0 bases from V and 5 bases from J, with 11 bases between. The CDR3 sequence: CASSQEQGSHQPQHF. In DNA, the CDR3 is TGTGCCAGCAGCCAAGAACAGGGATCCCATCAGCCCCAGCATTTT.

This sequence joins TRBV6-1 and TRBJ1-4; no definite D call. This CDR3 contains 14 residues. CDR1 is MNHNS and CDR2 is SASEGT in the germline V gene. Trimming shortened V by 0 bases and J by 5 bases, and 7 bases separated the two germline ends. The DNA of the CDR3 is TGTGCCAGCAGTGAAGCCCGGCTGAATGAAAAACTGTTTTTT. It specifies CASSEARLNEKLFF.

This sequence joins TRBV30 and TRBJ2-6; D not certain. Per germline, CDR1 GTSNPN and CDR2 SVGIG (reference sequence). Trimming shortened V by 0 bases and J by 4 bases, and 7 bases separated the two germline ends. The CDR3 totals 14 residues. The CDR3 reads CAWSVQFGANVLTF. The DNA for the CDR3 is TGTGCCTGGAGTGTACAATTCGGGGCCAACGTCCTGACTTTC. Looking up the rest from reference TRBV30 and TRBJ2-6 gives the full variable domain: SQTIHQWPATLVQPVGSPLSLECTVEGTSNPNLYWYRQAAGRGLQLLFYSVGIGQISSEVPQNLSASRPQDRQFILSSKKLLLSDSGFYLCAWSVQFGANVLTFGAGSRLTVL.

A word on this clone: In the same sample, other DNA sequences code for this CDR3. The chain carries TRBV10-3 and TRBJ2-1; D could derive from TRBD1 or TRBD2 (6 bases each). Trimming cost V 0 bases and J 2 bases, with 8 bases left between them. Germline CDR1 is ENHRY and CDR2 is SYGVKD. This CDR3 is built from 15 residues. The CDR3 DNA sequence: TGTGCCATCAGTGAGTCGGGGGGCACCTACAATGAGCAGTTCTTC. It yields the protein CAISESGGTYNEQFF.

The gene calls are TRBV12-5 and TRBJ2-2; TRBD1 matches at 7 bases. The trim removed 1 base at V and 0 bases at J, leaving 11 bases unmatched. Per germline, CDR1 LGHNT and CDR2 FRNRAP. CDR3 length equals 19 residues. CDR3 residues: CASGLGPKTGTANTGELFF. The CDR3 DNA is TGTGCTAGTGGTTTGGGACCTAAAACCGGGACAGCGAACACCGGGGAGCTGTTTTTT. Based on the CDR3 plus reference TRBV12-5 and TRBJ2-2, the full variable domain is DARVTQTPRHKVTEMGQEVTMRCQPILGHNTVFWYRQTMMQGLELLAYFRNRAPLDDSGMPKDRFSAEMPDATLATLKIQPSEPRDSAVYFCASGLGPKTGTANTGELFFGEGSRLTVL.

The genes are TRBV5-4 and TRBJ1-6; TRBD1 might be the D (5 bases). The CDR3 is 16 amino acids. Trimming took off 0 bases at V and 7 bases at J, with 14 bases between the two ends. In germline, CDR1 is SGHNT, CDR2 YYREEE (reference sequence). The CDR3 loop reads CASSLGSQGANSPLHF. The CDR3 DNA reads TGTGCCAGCAGCTTGGGCAGTCAGGGTGCCAATTCACCCCTCCACTTT. The whole variable domain, filled in from reference TRBV5-4 and TRBJ1-6, reads ETGVTQSPTHLIKTRGQQVTLRCSSQSGHNTVSWYQQALGQGPQFIFQYYREEENGRGNFPPRFSGLQFPNYSSELNVNALELDDSALYLCASSLGSQGANSPLHFGNGTRLTVT.

The genes are TRBV10-1 and TRBJ2-7, with D perhaps TRBD2 (5 bases). Trimming left V 5 bases short and J 0 bases short, with 14 bases between. Germline V gives CDR1 WNHNN, CDR2 SYGVQD (reference sequence). This CDR3 is built from 15 residues. CDR3 region: CASSLPGKSSYEQYF. The CDR3 bases are TGCGCCAGCAGTCTCCCCGGGAAGAGCTCCTACGAGCAGTACTTC.

CDR3 sequence: CASTGRASSYNEQFF. The CDR3 DNA reads as TGTGCCAGCACAGGGCGGGCGAGCTCCTACAATGAGCAGTTCTTC. This chain uses TRBV6-1 with TRBJ2-1; D assignment may be TRBD1 or TRBD2 (5 bases each). Germline-derived CDR1 and CDR2 are MNHNS and SASEGT. V lost 7 bases, J lost 0 bases, and 13 bases lay in between. This CDR3 is 15 amino acids long.

This rearrangement joins TRBV4-1 to TRBJ1-2; the D is unclear. The V gene's germline CDR1 is MGHRA and CDR2 YSYEKL. Trimming left V 0 bases short and J 4 bases short, with 6 bases between. The CDR3 is made up of 13 amino acids. CDR3 coding DNA: TGCGCCAGCAGCCAAGACAGAGCCTATGGCTACACCTTC. This translates into CASSQDRAYGYTF.

A single count supports this clone. V is TRBV4-1 and J is TRBJ2-5; 9 nucleotides agree with TRBD2. This CDR3 has 15 amino acids. Losses at the gene ends were 1 base for V and 4 bases for J; bases not matched to a gene: 4. Germline lookup yields CDR1 MGHRA and CDR2 YSYEKL. In DNA form, the CDR3 reads TGCGCCAGCAGCCAAGGTGGGACTAGCCGAGAGACCCAGTACTTC. Its protein is CASSQGGTSRETQYF.

The CDR3: CASSTGTGFMNTEAFF. The CDR3 DNA reads TGTGCCAGCAGCACCGGGACAGGGTTCATGAACACTGAAGCTTTCTTT. V usage is TRBV11-1 and J usage is TRBJ1-1; 9 bases are shared with TRBD1. Per the germline V gene, CDR1 is SGHAT and CDR2 is FQDESV (reference sequence). The trim removed 5 bases at V and 0 bases at J, leaving 7 bases unmatched. There are 16 residues in the CDR3.

The rearrangement links TRBV27 to TRBJ2-7; perhaps TRBD2 as D (5 bases). From germline, CDR1 is MNHEY and CDR2 SMNVEV (reference sequence). The CDR3 has 13 amino acids. The V gene lost 4 bases and the J gene lost 5 bases, with 12 bases spanning the gap. The CDR3 sequence is CASSSASMDEQYF. The CDR3 bases are TGTGCCAGCAGTTCGGCTAGCATGGACGAGCAGTACTTC.

A note on this clone: Additional DNA sequences in this sample encode the identical CDR3. The genes are TRBV18 and TRBJ2-5; possible D gene TRBD2, 5 bases. The CDR3 sequence is 13 residues long. Germline V gene data show CDR1 as KGHSH and CDR2 as LQKENI. Trimming cost V 1 base and J 2 bases, with 5 bases left between them. The CDR3 reads CASSPRGQETQYF. Here the CDR3 DNA reads TGTGCCAGCTCACCACGAGGGCAAGAGACCCAGTACTTC.

V and J are TRBV27 and TRBJ1-4; 7 bases align to TRBD1. V shed 5 bases and J 8 bases; nucleotides not matched to a gene: 11. The CDR3 is made up of 15 amino acids. Germline assignment: CDR1 MNHEY and CDR2 SMNVEV (reference sequence). The CDR3 region is CASSPAGQAYEKLFF. The CDR3, as DNA: TGTGCCAGCAGTCCCGCCGGACAGGCCTACGAAAAACTGTTTTTT. Variable domain in full (rest from reference TRBV27 and TRBJ1-4): EAQVTQNPRYLITVTGKKLTVTCSQNMNHEYMSWYRQDPGLGLRQIYYSMNVEVTDKGDVPEGYKVSRKEKRNFPLILESPSPNQTSLYFCASSPAGQAYEKLFFGSGTQLSVL.

J is TRBJ2-7 and V is TRBV10-3; TRBD1 aligns across 10 bases. Germline V gives CDR1 ENHRY, CDR2 SYGVKD. With 6 bases clipped from V and 3 bases from J, the junction kept 5 bases outside the gene matches. CDR3 size: 14 residues. The CDR3 coding sequence is TGTGCCATCAGGACAGGGGGCTTCAACTACGAGCAGTACTTC. Translated, it gives CAIRTGGFNYEQYF.

The chain carries TRBV4-1 and TRBJ2-1; 10 positions agree with TRBD2. Per germline, CDR1 MGHRA and CDR2 YSYEKL. V shed 2 bases, J shed 5 bases, and the junction held 3 bases outside the gene matches. The CDR3 contains 15 residues. In nucleotides, the CDR3 is TGCGCCAGCAGCCAACGTAGCGGGAGGAACAATGAGCAGTTCTTC. Protein product: CASSQRSGRNNEQFF.

About this clone: One end of the junction is discordant with germline, which a read error may explain. V and J are TRBV7-7 and TRBJ2-5; 8 bases are a match to TRBD1. The CDR3 contains 14 residues. The V gene's germline CDR1 is SSHAT and CDR2 FNYEAQ (reference sequence). The CDR3 loop reads CASSIKTGDGTQYF. DNA for the CDR3: TGTGCTAGCAGCATCAAGACAGGGGACGGGACCCAGTACTTC.

The rearrangement uses TRBV30 and TRBJ1-1, with 7 bases identical to TRBD1. The CDR3 totals 11 residues. In germline, CDR1 is GTSNPN, CDR2 SVGIG (reference sequence). The V segment lost 7 bases and the J segment 11 bases; nucleotides outside the gene matches: 10. In DNA form, the CDR3 reads TGTGCCTTGGGGGACAGCCGTGACGCTTTCTTT. Translating gives CALGDSRDAFF.

This rearrangement joins TRBV30 to TRBJ1-2, with a tentative D call TRBD1 (6 bases). The germline V and J ends were trimmed by 4 bases and 7 bases, with 19 bases remaining between them. This CDR3 has 14 amino acids. Germline loops: CDR1 GTSNPN, CDR2 SVGIG (reference sequence). CDR3 DNA: TGTGCCTGGACCCCGATCGGGGGGCTGGTTGGCTACACCTTC. Amino acids: CAWTPIGGLVGYTF.

In the case of this clone: Its ends do not fully match the called genes, so a read error is possible. V and J are TRBV6-6 and TRBJ1-2; perhaps TRBD1 as D (5 bases). The germline gives CDR1 MNHNY, CDR2 SVGAGI (reference sequence). The CDR3 length is 13 residues. Written as DNA, the CDR3 is TGTGCCAGCAGTTTCGGGGGTGACTATGACTACACCTTC. Protein: CASSFGGDYDYTF.

The chain employs TRBV27 and TRBJ2-3, with 7 bases that match TRBD2. Germline V gene sequence: CDR1 MNHEY, CDR2 SMNVEV (reference sequence). The length of the CDR3 is 13 residues. V lost 6 bases, J lost 1 base, and 1 base stayed unmatched. The CDR3 loop reads CASRRGGTDTQYF. The CDR3 nucleotides are TGTGCCAGCAGACGGGGGGGCACAGATACGCAGTATTTT.

The V call is TRBV18, the J call TRBJ2-7; possible D gene TRBD2, 6 bases. The ends were cut back, 4 bases at V and 1 base at J, with 17 bases in the middle. CDR3 size: 16 residues. Germline V gene lookup returns CDR1 KGHSH and CDR2 LQKENI. CDR3 bases: TGTGCCAGCTCACAGATTAGCGGTAGTGGGTCCTACGAGCAGTACTTC. Protein product: CASSQISGSGSYEQYF. Full variable domain (missing parts from reference TRBV18 and TRBJ2-7): NAGVMQNPRHLVRRRGQEARLRCSPMKGHSHVYWYRQLPEEGLKFMVYLQKENIIDESGMPKERFSAEFPKEGPSILRIQQVVRGDSAAYFCASSQISGSGSYEQYFGPGTRLTVT.

This chain connects TRBV12-5 to TRBJ1-1, with D unresolved. The CDR3 spans 14 residues. Germline CDR1 LGHNT, CDR2 FRNRAP. The ends were cut back, 7 bases at V and 2 bases at J, with 14 bases in the middle. CDR3 amino acids: CASAGEGANTEAFF. In DNA form, the CDR3 reads TGTGCTAGTGCCGGAGAGGGTGCAAACACTGAAGCTTTCTTT.